This T cell receptor beta chain comes out of a study of T cells in Graves' hyperthyroidism and ophthalmopathy. Each diagnosis was grounded in clinical symptoms, serum thyroxine and TRAb, thyroid ultrasound, and orbital computed tomography. TCR beta CDR3 sequences were amplified from RNA transcripts. The HTBI set primed first-round TCR CDR3 RT-PCR. TCRdb independently ran MiXCR on the multiplex PCR reads; one entry per CDR3 protein. The table records a few hundred thousand distinct CDR3 sequences, about 13% of them present only once. The sample holds a few counts of this clonotype. Source material: blood. The sequence was obtained from a woman between 18 and 29 years old with Graves' hyperthyroidism.

The DNA of the CDR3 is TGTGCCAGCAGCGTAGATGGCCAAGGTCCCTACGAGCAGTACTTC. Translation: CASSVDGQGPYEQYF. The rearrangement joins TRBV9 to TRBJ2-7; D gene unclear. V lost 0 bases and J 2 bases, leaving 12 bases between the germline ends. Germline CDR1 SGDLS, CDR2 YYNGEE. This CDR3 comprises 15 residues.